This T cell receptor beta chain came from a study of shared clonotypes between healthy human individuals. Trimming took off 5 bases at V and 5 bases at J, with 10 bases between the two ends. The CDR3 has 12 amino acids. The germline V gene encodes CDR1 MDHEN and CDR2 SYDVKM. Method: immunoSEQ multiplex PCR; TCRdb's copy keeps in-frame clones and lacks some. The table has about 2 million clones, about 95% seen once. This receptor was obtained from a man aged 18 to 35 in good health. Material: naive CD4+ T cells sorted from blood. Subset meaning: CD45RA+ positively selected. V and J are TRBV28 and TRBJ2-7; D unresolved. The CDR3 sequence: CASSRHGHEQYF. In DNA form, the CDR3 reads TGTGCCAGCAGTCGACATGGCCACGAGCAGTACTTC.